The sequence of this T cell receptor (beta chain) was determined in a study of blood T cell repertoires in COVID-19. Study summary: Donors in the United States, Italy and Spain gave samples during acute or convalescent COVID-19. T cells, B-cell-depleted T cells, or PBMCs provided the cDNA or gDNA that served as material.

This CDR3 spans 13 amino acids. V was shortened by 1 base and J by 4 bases, with 8 bases between the two germline ends. In the authors' workflow: Amplified reference gene primers provided the basis for estimating nucleated cell counts. TCRdb keeps only in-frame clones here, not all; method: immunoSEQ multiplex PCR. The V and J calls and clone size come from that table; D and trimming were worked out from the DNA. This table has some 200,000 clones, more than 75% appearing once. This clone came up once. Sequenced input: peripheral blood. The chain links TRBV12-3 or TRBV12-4 to TRBJ2-7; D remains unclear. This TCR was recovered from a human donor in a cohort sampled during active COVID-19. DNA of the CDR3: TGTGCCAGCAGTTTAGAGATGGAGTACGAGCAGTACTTC. This translates into CASSLEMEYEQYF.